The present entry profiles one T cell receptor (beta chain) with its context. This sample was taken from a study of control samples from healthy donors and cancer patients. The data were produced by immunoSEQ multiplex PCR, yet TCRdb's version contains in-frame clones alone and is incomplete. Of 150,000 to 200,000 clones in the sample, 85% to 90% are singletons; the top ten hold about 11%. The clonotype was recovered from a man aged 25 to 45 in good health. Sequencing was carried out using blood.

DNA for the CDR3: TGTGCCAGTACCCTCTACACTGAAGCTTTCTTT. As protein: CASTLYTEAFF. This sequence joins TRBV19 and TRBJ1-1; no reliable D call. Deletions cut 7 bases from V and 3 bases from J, with 6 bases between. Germline CDR1 reads LNHDA; CDR2 reads SQIVND (reference sequence). The CDR3 runs to 11 residues.